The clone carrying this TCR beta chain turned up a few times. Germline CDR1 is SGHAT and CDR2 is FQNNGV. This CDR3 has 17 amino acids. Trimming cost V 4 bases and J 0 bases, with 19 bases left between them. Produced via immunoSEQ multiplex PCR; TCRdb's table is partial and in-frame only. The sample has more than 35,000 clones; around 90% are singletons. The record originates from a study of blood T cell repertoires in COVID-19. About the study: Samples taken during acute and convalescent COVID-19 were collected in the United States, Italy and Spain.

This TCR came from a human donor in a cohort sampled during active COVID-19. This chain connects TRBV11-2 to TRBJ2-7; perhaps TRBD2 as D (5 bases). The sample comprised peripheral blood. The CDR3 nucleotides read TGTGCCAGCAGCTCACGAGGAGGAACGGGGAGCTCCTACGAGCAGTACTTC. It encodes CASSSRGGTGSSYEQYF.